These T cell receptor beta chains were read from a single sample in a study of shared clonotypes between healthy human individuals. Here immunoSEQ multiplex PCR was the method, and the copy in TCRdb shows in-frame clones only, minus some. In the table there are around 2.3 million clones, almost 96% of which are singletons. The source material was naive CD4+ T cells sorted from blood. All receptors derive from a young man in good health. CDR3s include the opening cysteine and the closing phenylalanine or tryptophan. D genes are given only for firm matches. A clone size is listed for some rows: how often the clone was seen (once, few, many), or a class if it is expanded.

J	size	V	D	CDR3	DNA
TRBJ2-1	NA	TRBV6-5	TRBD2	CASSYWTSGNNEQFF	TGTGCCAGCAGTTACTGGACTAGCGGGAATAATGAGCAGTTCTTC
TRBJ2-5	NA	TRBV6-1	TRBD1	CASSNDRGETQYF	TGTGCCAGCAGCAACGACAGGGGGGAGACCCAGTACTTC
TRBJ2-5	NA	TRBV27	TRBD2	CASSLLAEQETQYF	TGTGCCAGCAGCCTACTAGCGGAACAAGAGACCCAGTACTTC
TRBJ2-1	NA	TRBV5-1	NA	CASLGKRGEQFF	TGCGCCAGCCTCGGAAAGAGAGGGGAGCAGTTCTTC
TRBJ1-1	NA	TRBV10-2	NA	CASWEQTNTEAFF	TGCGCCTCTTGGGAACAGACGAACACTGAAGCTTTCTTT
TRBJ1-2	NA	TRBV6-5	TRBD1	CATYLRGTGYGYTF	TGTGCCACCTACCTCCGGGGGACAGGGTATGGCTACACCTTC
TRBJ1-5	once	TRBV19	NA	CASGWTEISNQPQHF	TGTGCCAGTGGCTGGACAGAAATTAGCAATCAGCCCCAGCATTTT
TRBJ2-3	NA	TRBV14	NA	CASSSTVLLPTDTQYF	TGTGCCAGCAGCTCGACGGTTTTATTGCCCACAGATACGCAGTATTTT
TRBJ2-7	NA	TRBV21-1	NA	CASSKHRSSYEQYF	TGTGCCAGCAGCAAACACCGAAGCTCCTACGAGCAGTACTTC
TRBJ1-1	NA	TRBV6-6	NA	CASSPPVGRNTEAFF	TGTGCCAGCAGCCCCCCCGTTGGGAGGAACACTGAAGCTTTCTTT
TRBJ1-1	NA	TRBV28	TRBD1	CASSPRTGWGPPNTEAFF	TGTGCCAGCAGTCCCCGGACAGGGTGGGGCCCCCCGAACACTGAAGCTTTCTTT
TRBJ1-2	NA	TRBV6-5	NA	CASRQVGINYGYTF	TGTGCCAGCAGACAAGTTGGGATTAACTATGGCTACACCTTC
TRBJ1-1	NA	TRBV5-4	NA	CASSSPTRGADTEAFF	TGTGCCAGCAGCTCTCCTACACGGGGGGCGGACACTGAAGCTTTCTTT
TRBJ1-5	NA	TRBV7-7	NA	CASSPQGDQPQHF	TGTGCTAGCAGCCCCCAGGGTGATCAGCCCCAGCATTTT
TRBJ2-1	NA	TRBV5-1	TRBD2	CASSRGSVDNEQFF	TGCGCCAGCAGCCGCGGGAGCGTGGACAATGAGCAGTTCTTC
TRBJ2-3	NA	TRBV5-6	TRBD1	CASSLVFVWTGEDTQYF	TGTGCCAGCAGCTTGGTGTTTGTTTGGACAGGGGAAGATACGCAGTATTTT
TRBJ1-4	NA	TRBV4-1	TRBD1	CASSQVDRTGMLFF	TGCGCCAGCAGCCAAGTCGATCGGACAGGGATGCTGTTTTTT
TRBJ2-1	NA	TRBV14	NA	CASSQQRRDYNEQFF	TGTGCCAGCAGCCAACAGCGGAGAGACTACAATGAGCAGTTCTTC
TRBJ2-7	NA	TRBV4-1	NA	CASSQSGIGTNEQYF	TGCGCCAGCAGCCAGAGTGGGATTGGGACAAACGAGCAGTACTTC
TRBJ2-1	NA	TRBV2	TRBD2	CASSGGAVLGNEQFF	TGTGCCAGCAGCGGGGGGGCCGTTCTGGGCAATGAGCAGTTCTTC
TRBJ1-5	NA	TRBV2	TRBD1	CASRRDRDQPQHF	TGTGCCAGCCGCCGGGACAGAGATCAGCCCCAGCATTTT
TRBJ1-6	NA	TRBV28	TRBD1	CASSPGTGTYSYNSPLHF	TGTGCCAGCAGTCCGGGGACAGGGACCTACTCCTATAATTCACCCCTCCACTTT
TRBJ1-2	NA	TRBV6-1	TRBD1	CASSEQGARGYTF	TGTGCCAGCAGTGAACAGGGGGCGCGAGGCTACACCTTC
TRBJ2-2	NA	TRBV27	TRBD1	CASSITGAGELFF	TGTGCCAGCAGCATCACAGGGGCCGGGGAGCTGTTTTTT
TRBJ2-1	NA	TRBV18	TRBD2	CASSPGLAEVDEQFF	TGTGCCAGCTCACCGGGACTAGCGGAGGTCGATGAGCAGTTCTTC
TRBJ2-7	NA	TRBV28	TRBD1	CASSLSVQGASEQYF	TGTGCCAGCAGTTTATCGGTACAGGGGGCCTCCGAGCAGTACTTC
TRBJ2-3	NA	TRBV6-1	NA	CASSATGSRTDTQYF	TGTGCCAGCAGTGCCACAGGGTCTCGCACAGATACGCAGTATTTT
TRBJ2-7	NA	TRBV18	NA	CASSPPRLEGTYEQYF	TGTGCCAGCTCACCCCCGCGCTTGGAAGGGACTTACGAGCAGTACTTC
TRBJ1-1	NA	TRBV18	NA	CASATLSEAFF	TGTGCCAGCGCTACACTTTCTGAAGCTTTCTTT
TRBJ1-3	NA	TRBV9	NA	CASSVETGNTIYF	TGTGCCAGCAGCGTTGAGACCGGAAACACCATATATTTT
TRBJ2-1	NA	TRBV5-6	NA	CASSLGGVHYNEQFF	TGTGCCAGCAGCTTAGGGGGGGTTCACTACAATGAGCAGTTCTTC
TRBJ1-3	NA	TRBV30	NA	CAWSRNSGNTIYF	TGTGCCTGGAGTCGTAACTCTGGAAACACCATATATTTT
TRBJ2-7	NA	TRBV5-4	NA	CASSPWRAPSSYEQYF	TGTGCCAGCAGCCCTTGGCGGGCCCCCAGCTCCTACGAGCAGTACTTC
TRBJ2-5	NA	TRBV10-3	TRBD1	CAIRTTGGNSGITETQYF	TGTGCCATCAGAACGACAGGGGGCAATTCGGGGATCACGGAGACCCAGTACTTC
TRBJ1-1	NA	TRBV2	NA	CASSTWGGNTEAFF	TGTGCCAGCAGTACCTGGGGCGGAAACACTGAAGCTTTCTTT
TRBJ2-5	NA	TRBV5-4	TRBD2	CASSLAKVAGGGETQYF	TGTGCCAGCAGCTTGGCCAAGGTAGCGGGAGGGGGAGAGACCCAGTACTTC
TRBJ2-5	NA	TRBV7-6	TRBD2	CASSFPSSGFGKETQYF	TGTGCCAGCAGCTTTCCTAGTAGCGGGTTCGGGAAAGAGACCCAGTACTTC
TRBJ2-7	NA	TRBV14	NA	CASSQSQHYEQYF	TGTGCCAGCAGCCAAAGTCAGCACTACGAGCAGTACTTC
TRBJ2-2	once	TRBV7-2	TRBD2	CASSVSSGSHGELFF	TGTGCCAGCAGCGTCTCTAGCGGGAGCCACGGGGAGCTGTTTTTT
TRBJ2-6	once	TRBV4-3	TRBD2	CASSSTSGTSSGANVLTF	TGCGCCAGCAGCTCGACTAGCGGGACCAGCTCTGGGGCCAACGTCCTGACTTTC
TRBJ2-1	NA	TRBV2	NA	CASASRGQRGNEQFF	TGTGCCAGCGCTAGTAGGGGACAACGAGGCAATGAGCAGTTCTTC
TRBJ2-1	NA	TRBV9	NA	CASSVLGATEQFF	TGTGCCAGCAGCGTTCTAGGGGCGACTGAGCAGTTCTTC
TRBJ2-7	NA	TRBV5-1	NA	CASSRSGSTYEQYF	TGCGCCAGCAGCCGCAGCGGGTCAACCTACGAGCAGTACTTC
TRBJ2-1	NA	TRBV4-1	NA	CASSQGLARSSYNEQFF	TGCGCCAGCAGCCAAGGGTTAGCGCGGAGCTCCTACAATGAGCAGTTCTTC
TRBJ2-2	NA	TRBV27	TRBD2	CASLPGLAGAGELFF	TGTGCCAGCCTCCCGGGACTAGCGGGAGCCGGGGAGCTGTTTTTT
TRBJ1-5	NA	TRBV10-1	TRBD1	CASFSDRGIQTSNQPQHF	TGCGCCAGCTTCTCGGACAGGGGGATTCAAACAAGCAATCAGCCCCAGCATTTT
TRBJ2-7	NA	TRBV6-6	NA	CASTHPQLGAYEQYF	TGTGCCAGCACCCACCCCCAGCTCGGGGCCTACGAGCAGTACTTC
TRBJ2-2	NA	TRBV6-7	TRBD2	CASSYSGGHGTGELFF	TGTGCCAGCAGTTACTCGGGAGGGCACGGGACCGGGGAGCTGTTTTTT
TRBJ2-1	NA	TRBV5-1	NA	CASSSELGWGEQFF	TGCGCCAGCAGCTCGGAACTAGGATGGGGTGAGCAGTTCTTC
TRBJ2-5	NA	TRBV5-1	TRBD2	CASSLVPGASGGSQETQYF	TGCGCCAGCAGCTTGGTCCCCGGGGCTAGCGGGGGATCCCAAGAGACCCAGTACTTC